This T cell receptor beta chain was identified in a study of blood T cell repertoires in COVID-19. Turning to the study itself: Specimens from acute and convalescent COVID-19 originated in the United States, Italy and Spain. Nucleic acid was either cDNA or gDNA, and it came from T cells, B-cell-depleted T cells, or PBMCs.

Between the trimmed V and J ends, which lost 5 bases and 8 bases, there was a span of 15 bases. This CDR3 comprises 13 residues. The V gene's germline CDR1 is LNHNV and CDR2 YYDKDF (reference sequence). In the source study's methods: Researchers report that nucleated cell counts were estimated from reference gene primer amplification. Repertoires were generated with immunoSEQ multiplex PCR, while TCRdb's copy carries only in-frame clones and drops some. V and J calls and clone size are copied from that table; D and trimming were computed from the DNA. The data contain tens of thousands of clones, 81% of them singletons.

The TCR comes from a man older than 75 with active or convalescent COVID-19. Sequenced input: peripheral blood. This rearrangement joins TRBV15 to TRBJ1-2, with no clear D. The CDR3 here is CATSPGTRGGYTF. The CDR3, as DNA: TGTGCCACCAGCCCCGGTACTAGAGGCGGCTACACCTTC.